These 11 T cell receptor beta chains were sequenced from one sample in a study of T cell clonality in common variable immunodeficiency. TCRdb's copy holds only in-frame clones and misses some; the assay was immunoSEQ multiplex PCR. The sample gives 40,000 to 55,000 clones, none seen only once, and the top ten clones hold under 11%. The sample taken for sequencing was peripheral blood mononuclear cells. Receptors were obtained from a person aged 18-69 years in good health.

This clone occurred many times. Read data end 3 residues before the CDR3 end; the end is taken from the germline J gene. The gene calls are TRBV27 and TRBJ1-6; D possibly corresponds to TRBD1 (6 bases). Trimming shortened V by 3 bases and J by 10 bases, and 10 bases separated the two germline ends. The CDR3 spans 13 residues. Germline V CDR1 and CDR2: MNHEY, SMNVEV (reference sequence). The CDR3 is CASSLSGDSPLHF. The part of the CDR3 DNA that was read is TGTGCCAGCAGTTTGTCAGGGGACTCACCC.

This clone has at least ten counts. The DNA ends 3 residues before the CDR3 does, and the rest of the CDR3 is filled in from the germline J gene. The V and J genes are TRBV28 and TRBJ1-5, with D unclear. The germline V and J ends were trimmed by 4 bases and 2 bases, with 9 bases remaining between them. There are 14 residues in the CDR3. The germline V gene has CDR1 MDHEN and CDR2 SYDVKM. CDR3 DNA, as far as it was read: TGTGCCAGCAGTTCCCGTTTTGGCAATCAGCCC. Its protein is CASSSRFGNQP. In full, the CDR3 is CASSSRFGNQPQHF.

Ten or more counts support this clone. The CDR3 is cut off 3 residues early in the read; its end comes from the germline J gene. V usage is TRBV5-1 and J usage is TRBJ1-5, with no clear D. The CDR3 totals 13 residues. The V gene lost 0 bases and the J gene lost 6 bases, with 7 bases spanning the gap. CDR1 is SGHRS and CDR2 is YFSETQ in the germline V gene. This chain's CDR3 is CASSLGTGQPQHF. The DNA read from the CDR3 is TGCGCCAGCAGCTTGGGTACGGGTCAGCCC.

This clone was seen ten or more times. The read ends 3 residues shy of where the CDR3 ends; the end is completed using the germline J gene. The chain uses TRBV7-9 and TRBJ1-2; TRBD1 aligns across 8 bases. CDR3 size: 14 residues. The germline CDR1 and CDR2 sequences are SEHNR and FQNEAQ (reference sequence). The ends lost 3 bases at V and 6 bases at J; junction bases unmatched: 6. The part of the CDR3 DNA that was read is TGTGCCAGCAGCTTGGACAGGGAGGCCGATGGC. Its protein product is CASSLDREADG. The CDR3, in full, reads CASSLDREADGYTF.

This clone was recorded many times. The CDR3 end is not reached by the read, which stops 3 residues before it; the germline J gene fills it in. The rearrangement joins TRBV4-1 to TRBJ1-4; 7 bases map to TRBD1. With V trimmed by 3 bases and J by 7 bases, 8 bases remained unmatched. Germline V lookup: CDR1 MGHRA, CDR2 YSYEKL. This CDR3 is built from 15 residues. CDR3 loop: CASSQWDRGGEKLFF. The covered CDR3 bases are TGCGCCAGCAGCCAGTGGGACAGAGGAGGTGAAAAA.

This clone was seen repeatedly, ten times or more. CDR3 DNA (partial): TGTGCCAGCAGTAATCCAGGGATCTATGGC. This sequence encodes CASSNPGIYG. The whole CDR3 sequence reads CASSNPGIYGYTF. This chain joins TRBV6-2 or TRBV6-3 and TRBJ1-2; TRBD1 is a possible D gene (5 bases). The read comes to an end 3 residues before the CDR3 does, leaving the germline J gene to fill in the end. Trimming removed 5 bases at V and 4 bases at J, with 11 bases between. Per the germline V gene, CDR1 is MNHEY and CDR2 is SVGEGT. The CDR3 runs 13 residues.

This clone was seen at least ten times. The CDR3 loop is CASSQDLAGWYEQYF. Incomplete CDR3 DNA: TGCGCCAGCAGCCAAGATTTAGCGGGATGGTACGAG. This sequence joins TRBV4-1 and TRBJ2-7; 8 positions match TRBD2. Sequencing ends 3 residues short of the CDR3 end; the germline J gene provides the rest. The germline CDR1 and CDR2 sequences are MGHRA and YSYEKL. J was trimmed by 4 bases and V by 0 bases; bases with no gene match: 5. The CDR3 is 15 amino acids.

This clone was recorded many times. The read is 3 residues too short to cover the CDR3 end, so that end is filled in from the germline J gene. The rearrangement links TRBV20-1 to TRBJ2-3; maybe TRBD1 (6 bases). Germline assignment: CDR1 DFQATT and CDR2 SNEGSKA (reference sequence). The V gene lost 6 bases and the J gene lost 0 bases, with 13 bases spanning the gap. The CDR3 sequence is 14 residues long. CDR3: CSAAQGFSTDTQYF. Partial CDR3 DNA: TGCAGTGCGGCACAGGGTTTTAGCACAGATACG.

Ten or more counts support this clone. The CDR3 is cut off 3 residues early in the read; its end comes from the germline J gene. V gene TRBV19 combines with J gene TRBJ1-2; 8 bases are shared with TRBD1. Germline values: CDR1 LNHDA, CDR2 SQIVND (reference sequence). Trimming cost V 7 bases and J 2 bases; bases outside gene matches: 6. The CDR3 is made up of 14 amino acids. The DNA read from the CDR3 is TGTGCCAGTAACCCCAGGGGGCCCAACTATGGC. It translates to CASNPRGPNYG. Given in full, the CDR3 is CASNPRGPNYGYTF.

This clone has at least ten counts. The junction departs from germline at one end; a sequencing error may be responsible. The missing CDR3 end, 3 residues past where the read stops, is filled in from the germline J gene. The chain has TRBV4-2 and TRBJ2-5, with 7 bases lining up with TRBD2. This CDR3 region has 15 residues. Per the germline V gene, CDR1 is LGHNA and CDR2 is YNFKEQ. The covered CDR3 bases are TGCGCCAGCAGCCCCTCGCGGGGGTTCCAAGAGACC. Protein: CASSPSRGFQET. The entire CDR3 protein reads CASSPSRGFQETQYF.

This clone was observed many times. CDR3 bases read: TGCGCCAGCAGCTTCGGGAGAGTGGTTAGCGGGAGGGGGTCCTACAATGAG. Amino acid sequence: CASSFGRVVSGRGSYNE. The entire CDR3 is CASSFGRVVSGRGSYNEQFF. V and J are TRBV5-1 and TRBJ2-1; 11 bases agree with TRBD2. Read sequence stops 3 residues before the CDR3 end, and the germline J gene provides the missing end. Trimming took 2 bases from V and 1 from J; bases not matched to a gene: 14. The CDR3 extends over 20 amino acids. The germline gives CDR1 SGHRS, CDR2 YFSETQ.